A selection of T cell receptor beta chains follows, all from one sample in a study of cytomegalovirus exposure and HLA in healthy donors. Generated by immunoSEQ multiplex PCR, the TCRdb table keeps only in-frame clones and is missing some. The sample yields about 190,000 clones, 85% seen once. The sequencing sample was made of PBMCs. The receptor source for this set is a boy between 2 and 10 years old in good health and CMV-seronegative. CDR3s include the opening cysteine and the closing phenylalanine or tryptophan. D genes are given only for firm matches. Rows may omit the clone size; those that give it use once, few, many or a size class.

abundance	d_gene	v_gene	len	j_gene	CDR3nt	CDR3aa
-	TRBD1	TRBV5-4	16	TRBJ2-1	TGTGCCAGCAGCTTGGTTTTTGGTCAGGGGGCAGGTGAGCAGTTCTTC	CASSLVFGQGAGEQFF
once	-	TRBV7-9	17	TRBJ1-2	TGTTCCAGCAGCCCACTGGCAGGGGCCGTCTTGGGGAAAGGCTACACCTTC	CSSSPLAGAVLGKGYTF
-	-	TRBV6-5	14	TRBJ1-1	TGTGCCACCCAGAACGGAGCAGGAGGGACTGAAGCTTTCTTT	CATQNGAGGTEAFF
-	-	TRBV7-8	14	TRBJ2-7	TGTGCCAGCAGTCCCAGACTGGGGCCCTACGAGCAGTACTTC	CASSPRLGPYEQYF
once	-	TRBV28	17	TRBJ1-5	TGTGCCAGCAGTACTCCCTCGGACATAATAAGCAATCAGCCCCAGCATTTT	CASSTPSDIISNQPQHF
-	-	TRBV28	14	TRBJ1-1	TGTGCCAGCATCTCAGGGCAGGCGACTTCTGAAGCTTTCTTT	CASISGQATSEAFF
-	-	TRBV6-1	13	TRBJ2-5	TGTGCCAGCAGTGTGGCCCCCACGGAGACCCAGTACTTC	CASSVAPTETQYF
-	TRBD1	TRBV10-1	14	TRBJ1-1	TGCGCCAGCAGTGAGACAGGGGGCTCCACTGAAGCTTTCTTT	CASSETGGSTEAFF
-	TRBD2	TRBV9	16	TRBJ2-1	TGTGCCAGCAGCGGGGATGGGCTAGCGGGAGGAGATGAGCAGTTCTTC	CASSGDGLAGGDEQFF
-	-	TRBV28	15	TRBJ1-4	TGTGCCAGCAGTTTCTTCCGCAGGATTGGTGAAAAACTGTTTTTT	CASSFFRRIGEKLFF
-	TRBD1	TRBV2	15	TRBJ1-2	TGTGCCAGCAGCGGGATGGACAGGCCGGCCTATGGCTACACCTTC	CASSGMDRPAYGYTF
-	-	TRBV11-2	16	TRBJ1-6	TGTGCCAGCAGCTTAGAACTAGGGCAGGATAATTCACCCCTCCATTTT	CASSLELGQDNSPLHF
-	-	TRBV28	14	TRBJ2-1	TGTGCCACAACAAATGCGGTGACTGACAATGAGCAGTTCTTC	CATTNAVTDNEQFF
-	TRBD2	TRBV15	18	TRBJ2-3	TGTGCCACCAGCAGTCTGGGGCTAGCGGGGAAGGTAACAGATACGCAGTATTTT	CATSSLGLAGKVTDTQYF
few	TRBD1	TRBV10-3	15	TRBJ1-6	TGTGCCATCAGTGGGGATGACAGGGGAGCTTCACCCCTCCACTTT	CAISGDDRGASPLHF
-	-	TRBV6-1	19	TRBJ1-5	TGTGCCAGCAGTGAAGGGGCCGGGACTGTCGTTTATAGCAATCAGCCCCAGCATTTT	CASSEGAGTVVYSNQPQHF
once	-	TRBV27	15	TRBJ1-5	TGTGCCAGCAGTTTATACGGGGGGCTGGGCCAGCCCCAGCATTTT	CASSLYGGLGQPQHF
-	-	TRBV29-1	14	TRBJ2-2	TGCAGCGGACTTAGCGGAGGAATGGGCGGGGAGCTGTTTTTT	CSGLSGGMGGELFF
-	TRBD1	TRBV7-9	16	TRBJ2-2	TGTGCCAGCAGCTTAGGGACAGGGGGCCACACCGGGGAGCTGTTTTTT	CASSLGTGGHTGELFF
few	TRBD1	TRBV7-6	16	TRBJ2-3	TGTGCCAGCAGCTCAAGGGCCGGGACAGGGAAAGATACGCAGTATTTT	CASSSRAGTGKDTQYF
-	-	TRBV2	17	TRBJ2-5	TGTGCCAGCAGCGATGTCAACAGGGTTGTGGGCCAAGAGACCCAGTACTTC	CASSDVNRVVGQETQYF
-	TRBD2	TRBV11-3	15	TRBJ2-1	TGTGCCAGCAGCCATAATGGACTAGCGGACAATGAGCAGTTCTTC	CASSHNGLADNEQFF
-	-	TRBV28	13	TRBJ1-5	TGTGCCAGCCGCCCAGTTAGCAATCAGCCCCAGCATTTT	CASRPVSNQPQHF
-	-	TRBV28	14	TRBJ1-2	TGTGCCAGCGCGCCGTCTGGACAGACCTTTGGCTACACCTTC	CASAPSGQTFGYTF
-	TRBD2	TRBV7-8	18	TRBJ2-3	TGTGCCAGCAGCTTAGCGCTAGGGAGCGGGAGGTTGTCAGATACGCAGTATTTT	CASSLALGSGRLSDTQYF
-	-	TRBV6-5	11	TRBJ2-1	TGTGCCAGCAGACTAGACAATGAGCAGTTCTTC	CASRLDNEQFF
few	-	TRBV11-3	11	TRBJ2-3	TGTGCCACCCGGACCGGGAAAACGCAGTATTTT	CATRTGKTQYF
-	-	TRBV30	12	TRBJ2-5	TGTGCCTGGAGTAACTCTCAAGAGACCCAGTACTTC	CAWSNSQETQYF
once	TRBD1	TRBV5-1	16	TRBJ2-3	TGCGCCAGCAGCTCCCACTGGACAGGTGAGGCAGATACGCAGTATTTT	CASSSHWTGEADTQYF
-	-	TRBV4-1	14	TRBJ1-5	TGCGCCAGCAGCGCAGGACAGAGCAATCAGCCCCAGCATTTT	CASSAGQSNQPQHF
-	TRBD1	TRBV6-5	15	TRBJ1-3	TGTGCCAGCAGTTATGAGGGGACAGCTGGAAACACCATATATTTT	CASSYEGTAGNTIYF
-	TRBD1	TRBV18	15	TRBJ1-2	TGTGCCAGCTCACCCAAACAGGAGGGGGCGAAGGGCTACACCTTC	CASSPKQEGAKGYTF
-	-	TRBV2	15	TRBJ2-6	TGTGCCAGCAGCTTCGGACAAGCTGGGGCCAACGTCCTGACTTTC	CASSFGQAGANVLTF
-	-	TRBV30	12	TRBJ2-5	TGTGCCTGGAGTGTAGACGGGGGGACCCAGTACTTC	CAWSVDGGTQYF
-	TRBD2	TRBV4-1	15	TRBJ2-5	TGCGCCAGCAGCCCTATTGGGACTAGCGGAGAGGCCCAGTACTTC	CASSPIGTSGEAQYF
-	-	TRBV25-1	15	TRBJ1-1	TGTGCCAGCAGTCCGAGCACAGGTTTGAACACTGAAGCTTTCTTT	CASSPSTGLNTEAFF
-	TRBD1	TRBV6-6	14	TRBJ2-3	TGTGCCAGCAGCGACAACACAGGGGCAGATACGCAGTATTTT	CASSDNTGADTQYF
-	-	TRBV5-1	15	TRBJ1-2	TGCGCCAGCAGCTTGAATAGTCACGCTAACTATGGCTACACCTTC	CASSLNSHANYGYTF
-	-	TRBV2	12	TRBJ2-1	TGTGCCAGCAGTGACAGGCACAATGAGCAGTTCTTC	CASSDRHNEQFF
once	TRBD2	TRBV10-2	14	TRBJ2-3	TGCGCCAGCAGGGTAGCGGGGGACACAGATACGCAGTATTTT	CASRVAGDTDTQYF
-	-	TRBV14	12	TRBJ1-5	TGTGCCAGCCCGACGGGAAATCAGCCCCAGCATTTT	CASPTGNQPQHF